Listed below are T cell receptor beta chains from one sample, sequenced in a study of sequential checkpoint blockade in melanoma. Assay: immunoSEQ multiplex PCR; the TCRdb copy retains only in-frame clones and omits some. The sample has more than 10,000 clones, under 25% seen once. Sequencing was performed on tumor tissue (inferred from file names), taken from a patient given nivolumab and ipilimumab in sequence. The source is a human donor with melanoma. The CDR3 runs from the conserved cysteine through the conserved F or W. D genes are given only for firm matches. Size tells how often a clone was seen (once, few, many) or the class of an expanded clone, and some rows leave it out.

V gene	D gene	J gene	clone size	CDR3 DNA	CDR3 protein
TRBV6-8	-	TRBJ1-2	-	TGTGCCAGCAGTTACTTAGAGGGTCAGGGCTACTATGGCTACACCTTC	CASSYLEGQGYYGYTF
TRBV11-3	-	TRBJ1-1	many	TGTGCCAGCAGCTTGGCGGCCAGGGCAGACACTGAAGCTTTCTTT	CASSLAARADTEAFF
TRBV19	-	TRBJ2-1	medium-sized	TGTGCCAGTAGTACCCAGGGGGGATACAATGAGCAGTTCTTC	CASSTQGGYNEQFF
TRBV15	TRBD1	TRBJ2-5	-	TGTGCCACCAGCAGAGATTTCGGCAGGGGGCAAGAGACCCAGTACTTC	CATSRDFGRGQETQYF
TRBV28	-	TRBJ1-1	medium-sized	TGTGCCAGCAGTTTAACGGCGGGGCAACTGAACACTGAAGCTTTCTTT	CASSLTAGQLNTEAFF
TRBV7-2	-	TRBJ2-2	-	TGTGCCAGCAGCCCGACATTTACCGGGGAGCTGTTTTTT	CASSPTFTGELFF
TRBV6-8	-	TRBJ2-1	-	TGTGCCATCACCGAGCGGTCCTACAATGAGCAGTTCTTC	CAITERSYNEQFF
TRBV5-1	TRBD2	TRBJ2-5	-	TGCGCCAGCAGCCCGAGCGCTAGCGGGAGACAAGAGACCCAGTACTTC	CASSPSASGRQETQYF
TRBV6-8	TRBD2	TRBJ2-2	-	TGTGCCAGCAGTGACTCGGGACCGGGACTAGCCTTGCCCGGGGAGCTGTTTTTT	CASSDSGPGLALPGELFF
TRBV6-8	TRBD1	TRBJ2-4	many	TGTGCCAGCAGTAACGGCCTTGGACAGGGGAGTTTCTTC	CASSNGLGQGSFF
TRBV11-3	TRBD2	TRBJ2-3	few	TGTGCCAGCAGCCCTTGGGGCGGGAGGGCCGAAGATACGCAGTATTTT	CASSPWGGRAEDTQYF
TRBV6-8	-	TRBJ2-1	many	TGTGCCAGCAGTTACTCGATAACAGGAGGGCTTACCTACAATGAGCAGTTCTTC	CASSYSITGGLTYNEQFF
TRBV5-1	TRBD1	TRBJ1-6	few	TGCGCCAGCAGCTTGGCGATAACAGGGGAACGGAATTCACCCCTCCACTTT	CASSLAITGERNSPLHF
TRBV1	-	TRBJ2-7	-	TGCGCCAGCAGCCGGTCTCGACAGGGGGCGCACGAGCAGTACTTC	CASSRSRQGAHEQYF
TRBV11-3	-	TRBJ1-6	many	TGTGCCAGCAGCCCCGCCGGGGGCGGATCACCCCTCCACTTT	CASSPAGGGSPLHF
TRBV5-1	TRBD1	TRBJ2-1	few	TGCGCCAGCAGCTTGGAGGGACAGGGGGTGAGGGAGCAGTTCTTC	CASSLEGQGVREQFF
TRBV11-3	-	TRBJ1-4	few	TGTGCCAGCACCACGACGTACAGCCCCGGATTTAATGAAAAACTGTTTTTT	CASTTTYSPGFNEKLFF